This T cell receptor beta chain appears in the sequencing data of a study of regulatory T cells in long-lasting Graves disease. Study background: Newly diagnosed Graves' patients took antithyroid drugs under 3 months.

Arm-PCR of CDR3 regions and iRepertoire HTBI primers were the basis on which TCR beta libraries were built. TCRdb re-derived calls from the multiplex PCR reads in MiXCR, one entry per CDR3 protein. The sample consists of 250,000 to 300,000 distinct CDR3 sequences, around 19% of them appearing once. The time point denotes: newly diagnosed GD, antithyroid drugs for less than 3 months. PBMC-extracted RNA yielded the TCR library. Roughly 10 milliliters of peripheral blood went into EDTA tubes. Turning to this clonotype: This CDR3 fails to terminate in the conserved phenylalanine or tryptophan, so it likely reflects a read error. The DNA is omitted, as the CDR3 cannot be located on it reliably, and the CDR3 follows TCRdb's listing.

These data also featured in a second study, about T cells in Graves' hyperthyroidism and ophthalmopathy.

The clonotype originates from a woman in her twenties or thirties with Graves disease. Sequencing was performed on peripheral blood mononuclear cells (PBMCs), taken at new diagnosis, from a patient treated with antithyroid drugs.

CDR3 region: CASSPQLAG. The gene calls are TRBV12-3 or TRBV12-4 and TRBJ2-7; the table's D call, TRBD2, has no DNA check behind it. The CDR3 numbers 9 amino acids, ends counted.